This T cell receptor (beta chain) came from a study of T cell responses to AZD1222 COVID-19 vaccine. Whole-study findings and limits: Donors were mostly white British, more females; clonal diversity possibly underestimated.

The CDR3 totals 14 residues. Germline assignment: CDR1 SQVTM and CDR2 ANQGSEA. The V and J ends lost 8 bases and 0 bases respectively, with 15 bases between them. Note on this clone: The antigen is not known.

The repertoire was sequenced with immunoSEQ multiplex PCR; TCRdb's copy has only in-frame clones and lacks some. The table includes 65,000 to 95,000 clones, approximately 84% detected once. The V and J genes are TRBV29-1 and TRBJ2-3, with D possibly TRBD2 on 6 matching bases. This clonotype was obtained from an adult in good health. The input for sequencing was peripheral blood, taken on day 0 of AZD1222 vaccination. CDR3 loop: CSLLPGASTDTQYF. The DNA of the CDR3 is TGCAGCCTCCTCCCGGGAGCTAGCACAGATACGCAGTATTTT.